This record concerns one T cell receptor (beta chain) sequence. Its cognate antigen is unknown. The same CDR3 is also encoded by other DNA sequences in this sample. This entry is derived from a study of cytomegalovirus exposure and HLA in healthy donors. Study-wide points: Later on, an analysis found that several of the most significant clusters appeared to be linked to common viral pathogens, which included parvovirus B19.

Healthy bone marrow donors supplied every sample. The CDR3 totals 12 residues. CDR1 and CDR2 (germline): SEHNR, FQNEAQ (reference sequence). Trimming removed 5 bases from V and 12 bases from J; junction bases left unmatched: 5. The PCR contained 60 Vbeta and 13 Jbeta primers. Repertoires were generated with immunoSEQ multiplex PCR, while TCRdb's copy carries only in-frame clones and drops some. Of more than 250,000 clones listed, about 90% are singletons. The sequencing input was PBMCs. The sequence derives from a woman between 18 and 30 years old in good health and CMV-seronegative. The V call is TRBV7-9, the J call TRBJ2-1; 9 nucleotides match TRBD2. CDR3 sequence: CASSAGGNRQFF. The CDR3 region has the DNA TGTGCCAGCAGCGCGGGGGGGAATAGGCAGTTCTTC.